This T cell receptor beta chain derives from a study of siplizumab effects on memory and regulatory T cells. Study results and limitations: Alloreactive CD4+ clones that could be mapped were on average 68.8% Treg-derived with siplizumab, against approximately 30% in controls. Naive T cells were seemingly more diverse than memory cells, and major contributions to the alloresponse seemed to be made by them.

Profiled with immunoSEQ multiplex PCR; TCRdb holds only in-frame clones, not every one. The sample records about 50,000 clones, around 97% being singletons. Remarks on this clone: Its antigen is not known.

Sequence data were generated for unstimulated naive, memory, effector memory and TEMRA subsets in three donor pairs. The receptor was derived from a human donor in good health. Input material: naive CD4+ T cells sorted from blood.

In nucleotides, the CDR3 is TGTGCCAGCAACGTACCCCATCAGCCCCAGCATTTT. This encodes CASNVPHQPQHF. The rearrangement links TRBV6-5 to TRBJ1-5; D unresolved. The V gene lost 7 bases and the J gene lost 5 bases, with 9 bases spanning the gap. Germline lookup yields CDR1 MNHEY and CDR2 SVGAGI. CDR3 length: 12 amino acids.